This T cell receptor beta chain was identified in a study of cytomegalovirus exposure and HLA in healthy donors. Study-wide results and caveats: A later analysis showed HLA-associated TCR beta chains outstripping equally common others in clonal expansion. Investigators reported 150 to 200 TCR beta chains as tied to cytomegalovirus.

CDR3 length: 14 residues. V shed 4 bases and J shed 6 bases, with 16 bases lying between them. Germline CDR1 PRHDT, CDR2 FYEKMQ (reference sequence). A multiplex PCR was run with 60 Vbeta primers and 13 Jbeta primers. Methods used by the authors: The count from a later analysis was some 83 million unique TCR beta chains, around 10 million of them shared. This table comes from immunoSEQ multiplex PCR, and its TCRdb copy is limited to in-frame clones, with some not included. D and trimming come from the DNA, and the V and J calls and clone size come from that table. The data hold some 65,000 clones, with more than 60% observed a single time. The table lists this clone with a count of one. What it binds is unknown.

The chain couples TRBV13 to TRBJ2-7; D is possibly TRBD2 (5 bases). Material: PBMCs. This receptor was obtained from a woman aged 40 to 50 in good health and CMV-seropositive. The DNA of the CDR3 is TGTGCCAGCAGCTCTTCTTTCCGGGGTACCGAGCAGTACTTC. Residues: CASSSSFRGTEQYF.